This T cell receptor (beta chain) was obtained from a study of blood T cell repertoires in COVID-19. Study overall: The samples span acute and convalescent COVID-19 from the United States, Italy and Spain. Nucleic acid was either cDNA or gDNA, and it came from T cells, B-cell-depleted T cells, or PBMCs.

In the source study's methods: Reference gene primer amplification yielded estimated nucleated cell counts. TCRdb's copy holds only in-frame clones and misses some; the assay was immunoSEQ multiplex PCR. From that table come the V and J calls and clone size; the DNA was used to work out D and trimming. The sample holds around 360,000 clones; more than 75% are singletons and the top ten take more than 9%. Material: peripheral blood. The sequence derives from a woman aged 25 to 45 with COVID-19, enrolled during active disease.

The CDR3, as DNA: TGTGCCAGCAGCGAAAGGGCACAGGGGGGAGATACGCAGTATTTT. It is translated as CASSERAQGGDTQYF. This chain links TRBV6-2 or TRBV6-3 with TRBJ2-3; TRBD1 matches 8 bases. Germline assignment: CDR1 MNHEY and CDR2 SVGEGT. The CDR3 is 15 residues long. Unmatched junction bases numbered 10, after V lost 6 bases and J lost 5 bases.